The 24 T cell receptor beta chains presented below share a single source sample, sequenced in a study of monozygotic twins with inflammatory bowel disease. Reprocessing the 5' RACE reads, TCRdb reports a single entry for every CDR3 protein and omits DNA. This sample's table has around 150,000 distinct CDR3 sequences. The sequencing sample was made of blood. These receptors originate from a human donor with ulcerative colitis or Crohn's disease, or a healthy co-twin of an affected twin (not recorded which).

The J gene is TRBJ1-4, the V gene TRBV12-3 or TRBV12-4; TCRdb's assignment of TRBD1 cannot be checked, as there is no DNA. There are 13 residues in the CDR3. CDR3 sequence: CASNLQGSEKLFF.

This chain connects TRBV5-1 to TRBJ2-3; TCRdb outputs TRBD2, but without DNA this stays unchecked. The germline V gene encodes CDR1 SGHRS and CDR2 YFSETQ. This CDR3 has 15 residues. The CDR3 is CASAGLGSSTDTQYF.

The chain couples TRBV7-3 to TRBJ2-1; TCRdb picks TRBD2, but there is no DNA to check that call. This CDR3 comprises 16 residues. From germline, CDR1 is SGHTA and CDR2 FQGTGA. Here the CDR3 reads CASSLTLPSGGTEQFF.

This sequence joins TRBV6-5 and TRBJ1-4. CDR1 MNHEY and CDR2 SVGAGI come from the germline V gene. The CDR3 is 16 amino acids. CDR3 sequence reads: CASSYSRFDGNEKLFF.

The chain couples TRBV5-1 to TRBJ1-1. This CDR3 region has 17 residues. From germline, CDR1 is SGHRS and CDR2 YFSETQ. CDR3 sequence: CASSLDGVIPMNTEAFF. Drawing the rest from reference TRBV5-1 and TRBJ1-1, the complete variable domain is KAGVTQTPRYLIKTRGQQVTLSCSPISGHRSVSWYQQTPGQGLQFLFEYFSETQRNKGNFPGRFSGRQFSNSRSEMNVSTLELGDSALYLCASSLDGVIPMNTEAFFGQGTRLTVV.

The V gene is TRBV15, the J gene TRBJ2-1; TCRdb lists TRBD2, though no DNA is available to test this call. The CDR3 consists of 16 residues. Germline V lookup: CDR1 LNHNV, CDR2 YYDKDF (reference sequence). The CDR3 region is CATSRAGLAKGDEQFF.

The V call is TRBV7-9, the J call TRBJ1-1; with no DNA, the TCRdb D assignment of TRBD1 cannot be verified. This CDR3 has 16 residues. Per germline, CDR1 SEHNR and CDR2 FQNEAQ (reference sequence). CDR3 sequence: CASSLEWDRGNTEAFF.

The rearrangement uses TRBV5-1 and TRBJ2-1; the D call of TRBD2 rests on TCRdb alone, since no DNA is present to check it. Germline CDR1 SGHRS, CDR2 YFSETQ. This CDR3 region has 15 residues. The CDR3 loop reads CASSLVGLAVNEQFF.

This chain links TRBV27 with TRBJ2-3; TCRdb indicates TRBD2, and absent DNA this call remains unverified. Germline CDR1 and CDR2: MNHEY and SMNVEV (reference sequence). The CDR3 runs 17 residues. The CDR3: CASSYLSGRSGTDTQYF.

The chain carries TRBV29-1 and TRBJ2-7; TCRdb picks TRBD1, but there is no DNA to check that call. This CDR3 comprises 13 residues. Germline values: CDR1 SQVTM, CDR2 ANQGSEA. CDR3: CSVPGTGSYEQYF.

CDR3 in amino acids: CATQDRAEQPQHF. V is TRBV28 and J is TRBJ1-5; TCRdb reports TRBD1, a call that lacks DNA to check it against. The CDR3 runs to 13 residues. The germline V gene encodes CDR1 MDHEN and CDR2 SYDVKM.

The CDR3 reads CASSLGTAIEAFF. V gene TRBV7-9 combines with J gene TRBJ1-1; TCRdb reports TRBD1, a call that lacks DNA to check it against. Germline CDR1 and CDR2: SEHNR and FQNEAQ (reference sequence). The CDR3 runs to 13 residues. The full variable domain, completed using reference TRBV7-9 and TRBJ1-1, is DTGVSQNPRHKITKRGQNVTFRCDPISEHNRLYWYRQTLGQGPEFLTYFQNEAQLEKSRLLSDRFSAERPKGSFSTLEIQRTEQGDSAMYLCASSLGTAIEAFFGQGTRLTVV.

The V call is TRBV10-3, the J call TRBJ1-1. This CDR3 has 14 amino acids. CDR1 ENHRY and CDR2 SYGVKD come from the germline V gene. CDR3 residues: CAIQAGGVRTEAFF.

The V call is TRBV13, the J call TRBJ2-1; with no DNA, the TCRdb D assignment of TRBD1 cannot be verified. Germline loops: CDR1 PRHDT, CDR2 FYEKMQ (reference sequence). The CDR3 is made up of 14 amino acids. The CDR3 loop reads CASSGIQGGDEQFF.

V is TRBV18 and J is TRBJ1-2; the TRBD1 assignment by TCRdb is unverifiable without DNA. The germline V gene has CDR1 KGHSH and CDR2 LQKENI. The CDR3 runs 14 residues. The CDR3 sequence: CASSPLGTGFGLTF.

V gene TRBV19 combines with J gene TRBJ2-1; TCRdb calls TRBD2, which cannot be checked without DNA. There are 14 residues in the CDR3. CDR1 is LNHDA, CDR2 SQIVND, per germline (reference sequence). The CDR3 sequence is CASLESAGGNEQFF.

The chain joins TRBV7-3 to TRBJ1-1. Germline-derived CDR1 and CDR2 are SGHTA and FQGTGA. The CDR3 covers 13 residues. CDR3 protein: CASSLGKYTEAFF.

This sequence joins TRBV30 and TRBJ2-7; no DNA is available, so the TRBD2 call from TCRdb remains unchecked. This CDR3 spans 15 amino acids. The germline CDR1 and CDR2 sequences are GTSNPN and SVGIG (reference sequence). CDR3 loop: CAWSGTSGSIYEQYF.

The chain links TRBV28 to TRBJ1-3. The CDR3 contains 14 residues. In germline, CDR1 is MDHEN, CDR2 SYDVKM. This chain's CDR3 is CASSQKRTGNTIYF.

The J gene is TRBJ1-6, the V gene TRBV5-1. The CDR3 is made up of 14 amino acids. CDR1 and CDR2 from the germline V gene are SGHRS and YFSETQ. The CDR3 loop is CASSLETKNSPLHF.

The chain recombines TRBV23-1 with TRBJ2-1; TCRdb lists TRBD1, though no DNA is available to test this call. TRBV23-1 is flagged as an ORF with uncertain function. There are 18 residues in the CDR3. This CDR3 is CASSQSTLHRDRVYEQFF.

Here the CDR3 reads CASSEDRNNEQFF. The chain employs TRBV6-1 and TRBJ2-1; TCRdb returns TRBD1, unconfirmable since there is no DNA. CDR1 and CDR2 (germline): MNHNS, SASEGT. CDR3 length: 13 residues.

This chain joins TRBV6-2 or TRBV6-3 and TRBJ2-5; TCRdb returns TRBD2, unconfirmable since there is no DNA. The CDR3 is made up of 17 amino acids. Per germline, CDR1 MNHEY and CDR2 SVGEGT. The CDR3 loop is CASSRGLAGVLLETQYF.

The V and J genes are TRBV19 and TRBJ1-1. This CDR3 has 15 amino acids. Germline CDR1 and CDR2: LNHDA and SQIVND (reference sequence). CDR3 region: CASSILIGGNTEAFF.